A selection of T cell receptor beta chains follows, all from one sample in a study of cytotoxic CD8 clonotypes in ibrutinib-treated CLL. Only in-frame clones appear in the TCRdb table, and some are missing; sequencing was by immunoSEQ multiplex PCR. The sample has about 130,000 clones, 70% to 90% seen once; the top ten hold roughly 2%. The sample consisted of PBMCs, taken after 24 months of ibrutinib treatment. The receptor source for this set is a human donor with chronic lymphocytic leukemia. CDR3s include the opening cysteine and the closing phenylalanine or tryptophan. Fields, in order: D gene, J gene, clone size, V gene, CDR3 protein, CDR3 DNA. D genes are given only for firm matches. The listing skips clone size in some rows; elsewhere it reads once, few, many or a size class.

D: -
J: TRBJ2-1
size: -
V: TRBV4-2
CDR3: CASSQDNPLDEQFF
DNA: TGTGCCAGCAGCCAAGACAACCCCTTGGATGAGCAGTTCTTC

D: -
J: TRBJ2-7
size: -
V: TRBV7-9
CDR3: CASSLDVGRDF
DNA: TGTGCCAGCAGCTTAGACGTGGGCCGGGACTTC

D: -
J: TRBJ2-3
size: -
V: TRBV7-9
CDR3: CASSPGLRNGDTQYF
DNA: TGTGCCAGCAGCCCGGGGCTGCGGAACGGGGATACGCAGTATTTT

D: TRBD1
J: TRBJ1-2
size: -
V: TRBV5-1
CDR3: CASSPDLGQDYGYTF
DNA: TGCGCCAGCAGCCCAGACCTGGGACAGGACTATGGCTACACCTTC

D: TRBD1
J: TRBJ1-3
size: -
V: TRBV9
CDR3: CASSSQGTSGNTIYF
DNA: TGTGCCAGCAGCTCACAGGGGACCTCTGGAAACACCATATATTTT

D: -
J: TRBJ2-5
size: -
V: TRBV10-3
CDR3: CAISDGRRGFQETQYF
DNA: TGTGCCATCAGTGATGGGAGGAGGGGTTTCCAAGAGACCCAGTACTTC

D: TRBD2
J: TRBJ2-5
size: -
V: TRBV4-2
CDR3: CASSQDGTRRQETQYF
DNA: TGTGCCAGCAGCCAAGATGGGACTAGACGACAAGAGACCCAGTACTTC

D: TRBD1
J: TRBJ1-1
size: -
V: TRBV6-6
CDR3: CASSRRTGTNTEAFF
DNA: TGTGCCAGCAGTAGGCGGACAGGGACGAACACTGAAGCTTTCTTT

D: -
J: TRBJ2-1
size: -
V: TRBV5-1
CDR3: CASSLDPRSGEQFF
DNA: TGCGCCAGCAGCTTGGACCCCCGATCTGGGGAGCAGTTCTTC

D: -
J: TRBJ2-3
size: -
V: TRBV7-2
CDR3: CASNDWTVTSTDTQYF
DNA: TGTGCCAGCAACGACTGGACCGTGACTAGCACAGATACGCAGTATTTT

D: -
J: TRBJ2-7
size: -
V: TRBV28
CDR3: CASSPGVIEQYF
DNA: TGTGCCAGCAGTCCCGGGGTGATCGAGCAGTACTTC

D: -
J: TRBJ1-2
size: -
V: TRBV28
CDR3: CASLPRGSEGYTF
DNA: TGTGCCAGCCTACCTAGGGGGTCCGAAGGCTACACCTTC

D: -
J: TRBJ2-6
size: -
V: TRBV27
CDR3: CASSSNGSGANVLTF
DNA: TGTGCCAGCAGTTCAAACGGCTCTGGGGCCAACGTCCTGACTTTC

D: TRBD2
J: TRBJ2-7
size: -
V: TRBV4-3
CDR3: CASSQKAGGAGEQYF
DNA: TGCGCCAGCAGCCAGAAAGCGGGGGGGGCGGGCGAGCAGTACTTC

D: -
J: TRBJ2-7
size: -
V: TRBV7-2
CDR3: CASSLDGPGTYYEQYF
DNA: TGTGCCAGCAGCTTAGATGGTCCGGGGACTTACTACGAGCAGTACTTC

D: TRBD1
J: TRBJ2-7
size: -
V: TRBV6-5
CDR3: CASSYSGQSYEQYF
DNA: TGTGCCAGCAGTTATTCGGGACAGTCCTACGAGCAGTACTTC

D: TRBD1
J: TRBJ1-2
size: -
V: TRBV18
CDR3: CASSPTTGGKYGYTF
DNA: TGTGCCAGCTCACCAACTACAGGGGGCAAGTATGGCTACACCTTC

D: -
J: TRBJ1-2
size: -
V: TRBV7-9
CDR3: CASSLAQGGYGYTF
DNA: TGTGCCAGCAGCTTAGCACAGGGTGGATATGGCTACACCTTC

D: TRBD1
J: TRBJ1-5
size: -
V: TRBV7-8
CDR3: CASSSDRGLQPQHF
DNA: TGTGCCAGCAGCTCGGACAGGGGGCTTCAGCCCCAGCATTTT

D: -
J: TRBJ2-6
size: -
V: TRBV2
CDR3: CASTGRGRRSGANVLTF
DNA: TGTGCCAGCACGGGTCGGGGCCGTCGATCTGGGGCCAACGTCCTGACTTTC

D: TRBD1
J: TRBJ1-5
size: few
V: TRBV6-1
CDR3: CASSEDRGGQPQHF
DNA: TGTGCCAGCAGTGAAGACAGGGGTGGTCAGCCCCAGCATTTT

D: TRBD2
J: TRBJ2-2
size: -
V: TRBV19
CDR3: CASSIRAGVPPTGELFF
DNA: TGTGCCAGTAGTATACGGGCGGGAGTTCCCCCCACCGGGGAGCTGTTTTTT

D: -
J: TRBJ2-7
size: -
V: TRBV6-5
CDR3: CASSYGGTYEQYF
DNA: TGTGCCAGCAGTTACGGCGGAACCTACGAGCAGTACTTC

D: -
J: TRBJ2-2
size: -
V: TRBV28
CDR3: CASSLLRGTNTGELFF
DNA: TGTGCCAGCAGTTTATTAAGAGGGACAAACACCGGGGAGCTGTTTTTT

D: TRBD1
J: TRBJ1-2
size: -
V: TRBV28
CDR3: CASTPGGQVNGYTF
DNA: TGTGCCAGCACTCCAGGGGGACAGGTCAATGGCTACACCTTC

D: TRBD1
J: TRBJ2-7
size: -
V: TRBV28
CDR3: CASTGRALDRGSYEQYF
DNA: TGTGCCAGCACAGGGAGAGCTCTGGACAGGGGTTCCTACGAGCAGTACTTC

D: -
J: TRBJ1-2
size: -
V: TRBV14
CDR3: CASSQRFGGRGLGYTF
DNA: TGTGCCAGCAGCCAAAGGTTTGGGGGCCGAGGTTTGGGCTACACCTTC

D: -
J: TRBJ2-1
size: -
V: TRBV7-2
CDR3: CASSLTGGSYNEQFF
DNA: TGTGCCAGCAGCTTAACCGGGGGCTCCTACAATGAGCAGTTCTTC

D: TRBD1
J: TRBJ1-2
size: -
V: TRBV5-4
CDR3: CASSAGGQGRNGYTF
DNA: TGTGCCAGCAGCGCCGGAGGACAGGGAAGAAATGGCTACACCTTC

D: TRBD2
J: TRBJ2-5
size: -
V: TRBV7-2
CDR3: CASSLLRGGRETQYF
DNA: TGTGCCAGCAGCTTATTACGGGGGGGCCGGGAGACCCAGTACTTC

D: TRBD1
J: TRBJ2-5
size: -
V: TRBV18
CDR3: CASSPRDRAGETQYF
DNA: TGTGCCAGCTCACCGAGGGACAGGGCAGGGGAGACCCAGTACTTC

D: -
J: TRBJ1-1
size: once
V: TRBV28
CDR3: CASGLVGLNTEAFF
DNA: TGTGCCAGCGGGCTGGTGGGCCTGAACACTGAAGCTTTCTTT

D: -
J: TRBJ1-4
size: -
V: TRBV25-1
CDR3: CASSDASRNEKLFF
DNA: TGTGCCAGCAGTGATGCTTCGAGAAATGAAAAACTGTTTTTT